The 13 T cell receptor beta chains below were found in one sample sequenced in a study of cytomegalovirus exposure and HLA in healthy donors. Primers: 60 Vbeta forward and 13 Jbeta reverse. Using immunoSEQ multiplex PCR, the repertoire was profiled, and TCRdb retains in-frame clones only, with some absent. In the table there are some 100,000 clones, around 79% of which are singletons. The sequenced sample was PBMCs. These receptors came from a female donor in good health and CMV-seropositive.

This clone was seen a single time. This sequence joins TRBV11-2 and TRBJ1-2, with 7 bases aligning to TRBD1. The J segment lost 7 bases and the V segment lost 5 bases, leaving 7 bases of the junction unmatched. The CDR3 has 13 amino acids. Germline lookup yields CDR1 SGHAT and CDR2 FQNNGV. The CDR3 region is CASSKLRGSGYTF. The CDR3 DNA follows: TGTGCCAGCAGCAAACTCAGGGGGTCTGGCTACACCTTC.

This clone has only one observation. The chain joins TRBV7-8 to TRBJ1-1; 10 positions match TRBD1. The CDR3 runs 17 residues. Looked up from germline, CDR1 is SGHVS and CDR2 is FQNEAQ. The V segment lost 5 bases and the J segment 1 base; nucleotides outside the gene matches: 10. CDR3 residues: CASSVDRGSVENTEAFF. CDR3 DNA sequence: TGTGCCAGCAGCGTGGACAGGGGGAGCGTCGAGAACACTGAAGCTTTCTTT.

The chain's CDR3 is CASSPSRRGVGTEAFF. As DNA, the CDR3 is TGTGCCAGCAGTCCAAGCCGCAGGGGAGTGGGCACTGAAGCTTTCTTT. The chain uses TRBV28 and TRBJ1-1; possibly TRBD1 for D (6 bases). V was trimmed by 5 bases and J by 4 bases, leaving 20 bases between them. The CDR3 has 16 amino acids. CDR1 is MDHEN and CDR2 is SYDVKM in the germline V gene.

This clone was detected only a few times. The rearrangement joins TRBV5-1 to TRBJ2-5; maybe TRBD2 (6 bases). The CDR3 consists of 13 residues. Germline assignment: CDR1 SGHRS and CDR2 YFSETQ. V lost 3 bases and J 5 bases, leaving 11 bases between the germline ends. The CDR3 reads CASSSGGDETQYF. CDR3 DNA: TGCGCCAGCAGCTCCGGGGGAGACGAGACCCAGTACTTC.

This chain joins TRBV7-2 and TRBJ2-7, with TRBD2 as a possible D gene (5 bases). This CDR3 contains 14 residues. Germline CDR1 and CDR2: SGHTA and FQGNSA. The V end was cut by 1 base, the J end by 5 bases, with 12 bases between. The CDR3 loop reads CASSLGPPSNEQYF. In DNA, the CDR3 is TGTGCCAGCAGCTTAGGTCCGCCTAGCAACGAGCAGTACTTC.

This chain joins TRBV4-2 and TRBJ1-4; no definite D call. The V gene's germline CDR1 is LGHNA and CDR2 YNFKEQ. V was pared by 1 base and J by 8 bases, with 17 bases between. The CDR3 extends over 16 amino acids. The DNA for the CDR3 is TGTGCCAGCAGCCAAGCCCATCAGGAAAGGAAGGAAAAACTGTTTTTT. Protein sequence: CASSQAHQERKEKLFF.

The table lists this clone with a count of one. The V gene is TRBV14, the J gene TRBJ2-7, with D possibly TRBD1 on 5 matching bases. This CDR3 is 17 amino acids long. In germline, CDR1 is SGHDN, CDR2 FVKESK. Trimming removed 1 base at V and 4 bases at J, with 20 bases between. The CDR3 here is CASSQGTDRRGRYEQYF. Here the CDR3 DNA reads TGTGCCAGCAGCCAAGGAACCGACAGACGAGGTCGGTACGAGCAGTACTTC.

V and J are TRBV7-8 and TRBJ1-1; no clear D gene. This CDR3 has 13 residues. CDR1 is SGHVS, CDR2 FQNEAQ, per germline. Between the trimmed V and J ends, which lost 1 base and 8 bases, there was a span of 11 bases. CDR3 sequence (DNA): TGTGCCAGCAGCTTAGGAGGCGGCAACGAAGCTTTCTTT. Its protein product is CASSLGGGNEAFF.

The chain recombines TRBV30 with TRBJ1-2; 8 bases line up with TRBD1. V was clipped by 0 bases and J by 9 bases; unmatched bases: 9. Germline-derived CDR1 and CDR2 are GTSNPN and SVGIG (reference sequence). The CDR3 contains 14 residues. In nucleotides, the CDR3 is TGTGCCTGGAGTGTACCGGGGACAGGTAGACGCTACACCTTC. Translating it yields CAWSVPGTGRRYTF.

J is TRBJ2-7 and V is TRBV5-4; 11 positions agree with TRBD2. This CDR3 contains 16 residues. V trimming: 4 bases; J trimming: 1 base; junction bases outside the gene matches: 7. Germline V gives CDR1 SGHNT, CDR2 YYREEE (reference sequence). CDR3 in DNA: TGTGCCAGCAGCGCCAGGACTAGCGGGTTGTCCTACGAGCAGTACTTC. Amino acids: CASSARTSGLSYEQYF.

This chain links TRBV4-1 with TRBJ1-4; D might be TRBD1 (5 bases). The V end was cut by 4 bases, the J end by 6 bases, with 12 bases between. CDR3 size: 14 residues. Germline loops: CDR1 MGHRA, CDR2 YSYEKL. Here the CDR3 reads CASSPRGLDEKLFF. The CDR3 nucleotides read TGCGCCAGCAGCCCGCGGGGGTTGGATGAAAAACTGTTTTTT.

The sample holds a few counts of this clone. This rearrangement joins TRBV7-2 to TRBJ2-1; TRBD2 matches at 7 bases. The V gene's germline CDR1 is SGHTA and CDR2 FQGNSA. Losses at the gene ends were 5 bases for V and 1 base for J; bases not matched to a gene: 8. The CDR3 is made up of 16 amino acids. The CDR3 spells CASSPSAGVSYNEQFF. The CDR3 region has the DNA TGTGCCAGCAGCCCATCTGCGGGAGTATCCTACAATGAGCAGTTCTTC. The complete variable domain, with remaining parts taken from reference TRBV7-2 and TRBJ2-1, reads GAGVSQSPSNKVTEKGKDVELRCDPISGHTALYWYRQSLGQGLEFLIYFQGNSAPDKSGLPSDRFSAERTGGSVSTLTIQRTQQEDSAVYLCASSPSAGVSYNEQFFGPGTRLTVL.

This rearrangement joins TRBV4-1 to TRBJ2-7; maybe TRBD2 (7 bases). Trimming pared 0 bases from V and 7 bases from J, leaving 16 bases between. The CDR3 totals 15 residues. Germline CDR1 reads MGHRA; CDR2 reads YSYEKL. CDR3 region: CASSQDPGGLREQYF. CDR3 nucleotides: TGCGCCAGCAGCCAAGACCCGGGGGGCTTGAGAGAGCAGTACTTC.